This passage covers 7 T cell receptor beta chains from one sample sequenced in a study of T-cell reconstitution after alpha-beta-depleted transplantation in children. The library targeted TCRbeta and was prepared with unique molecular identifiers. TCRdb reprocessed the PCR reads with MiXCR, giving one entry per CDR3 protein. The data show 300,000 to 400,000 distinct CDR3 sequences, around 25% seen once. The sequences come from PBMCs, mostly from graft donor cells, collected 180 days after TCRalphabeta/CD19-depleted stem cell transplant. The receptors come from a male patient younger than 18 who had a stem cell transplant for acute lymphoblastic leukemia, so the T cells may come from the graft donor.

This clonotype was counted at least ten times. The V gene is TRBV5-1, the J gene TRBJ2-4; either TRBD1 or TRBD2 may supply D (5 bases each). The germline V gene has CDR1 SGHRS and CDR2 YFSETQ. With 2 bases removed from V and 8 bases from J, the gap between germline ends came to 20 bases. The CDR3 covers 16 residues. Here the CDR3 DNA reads TGCGCCAGCAGCTTATCGCCGAGGGGCGTTAAGGACATTCAGTACTTC. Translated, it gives CASSLSPRGVKDIQYF.

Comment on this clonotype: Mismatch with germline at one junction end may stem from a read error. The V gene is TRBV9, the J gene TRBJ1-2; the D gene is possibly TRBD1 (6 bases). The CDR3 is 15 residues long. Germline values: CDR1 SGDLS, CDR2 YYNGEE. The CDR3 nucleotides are TGTGCCAGCAGCGTAGTGAGGGGGTATGGTCATGGCTACTCCTTC. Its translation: CASSVVRGYGHGYSF.

CDR3 sequence: CASSSLGPVEQYF. CDR3 coding DNA: TGTGCCAGCAGTTCCTTAGGGCCCGTCGAGCAGTACTTC. The genes are TRBV12-3 or TRBV12-4 and TRBJ2-7; D remains ambiguous. The V and J ends lost 4 bases and 6 bases respectively, with 13 bases between them. The CDR3 is 13 amino acids.

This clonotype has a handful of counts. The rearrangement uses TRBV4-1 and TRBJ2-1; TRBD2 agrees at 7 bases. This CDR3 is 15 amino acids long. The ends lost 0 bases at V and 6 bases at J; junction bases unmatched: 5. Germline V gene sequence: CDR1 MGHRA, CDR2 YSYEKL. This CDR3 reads CASSQENGRLNEQFF. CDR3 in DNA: TGCGCCAGCAGCCAAGAGAACGGGAGGCTCAATGAGCAGTTCTTC.

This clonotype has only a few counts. The CDR3 nucleotides are TGTGCCAGCAGCACGAGGGAAGGGGAGACCCAGTACTTC. This sequence encodes CASSTREGETQYF. V usage is TRBV9 and J usage is TRBJ2-5, with D possibly TRBD2 on 5 matching bases. The V gene's germline CDR1 is SGDLS and CDR2 YYNGEE. The CDR3 spans 13 residues. V was cut by 4 bases and J by 5 bases, with 12 bases left in between.

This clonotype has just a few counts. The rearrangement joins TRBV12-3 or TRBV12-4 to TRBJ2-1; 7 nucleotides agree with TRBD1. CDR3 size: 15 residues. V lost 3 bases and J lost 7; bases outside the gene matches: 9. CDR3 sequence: CASSFRQGALNEQFF. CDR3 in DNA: TGTGCCAGCAGTTTTAGACAGGGTGCATTAAATGAGCAGTTCTTC.

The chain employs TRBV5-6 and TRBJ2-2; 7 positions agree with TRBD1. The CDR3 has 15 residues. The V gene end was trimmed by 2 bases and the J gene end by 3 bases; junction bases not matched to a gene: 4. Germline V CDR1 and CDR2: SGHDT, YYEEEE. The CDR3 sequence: CASSFRDSYTGELFF. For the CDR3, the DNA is TGTGCCAGCAGCTTCCGGGACAGCTACACCGGGGAGCTGTTTTTT.